A selection of T cell receptor beta chains follows, all from one sample in a study of T cell repertoires in cytomegalovirus infection. The antigens for these receptors are not known. TCRdb independently ran MiXCR on the reads; one entry per CDR3 protein. Among roughly 990,000 distinct CDR3 sequences listed, 30% to 40% were seen once. The source material was cultured CD8+ T cells from PBMCs, sampled from culture after CMV antigen stimulation. The receptors were gathered from a human donor in good health (CMV status not recorded). Some clones in this sample may be carry-over from other donors' samples. Both conserved end residues are part of each CDR3. Each record gives: V gene, J gene, CDR3 protein.

V gene: TRBV7-9
J gene: TRBJ1-4
CDR3 protein: CASSDGYSNEKLFF

V gene: TRBV20-1
J gene: TRBJ1-2
CDR3 protein: CSASYPTHDTF

V gene: TRBV5-6
J gene: TRBJ2-2
CDR3 protein: CASSLATTGELFF

V gene: TRBV7-2
J gene: TRBJ1-1
CDR3 protein: CASRLRGGTNTEAFF

V gene: TRBV19
J gene: TRBJ2-1
CDR3 protein: CASSIGGPNEQFF

V gene: TRBV5-6
J gene: TRBJ2-1
CDR3 protein: CASSLGGAFSYNEQFF

V gene: TRBV7-9
J gene: TRBJ1-4
CDR3 protein: CASSSNRGREKLFF

V gene: TRBV20-1
J gene: TRBJ2-3
CDR3 protein: CSAWGGQLSTQYF

V gene: TRBV6-5
J gene: TRBJ2-2
CDR3 protein: CASSYSSGGNGELFF

V gene: TRBV7-2
J gene: TRBJ1-2
CDR3 protein: CASSFMRGYGYTF

V gene: TRBV7-2
J gene: TRBJ1-2
CDR3 protein: CASSLVGFLYYGYTF